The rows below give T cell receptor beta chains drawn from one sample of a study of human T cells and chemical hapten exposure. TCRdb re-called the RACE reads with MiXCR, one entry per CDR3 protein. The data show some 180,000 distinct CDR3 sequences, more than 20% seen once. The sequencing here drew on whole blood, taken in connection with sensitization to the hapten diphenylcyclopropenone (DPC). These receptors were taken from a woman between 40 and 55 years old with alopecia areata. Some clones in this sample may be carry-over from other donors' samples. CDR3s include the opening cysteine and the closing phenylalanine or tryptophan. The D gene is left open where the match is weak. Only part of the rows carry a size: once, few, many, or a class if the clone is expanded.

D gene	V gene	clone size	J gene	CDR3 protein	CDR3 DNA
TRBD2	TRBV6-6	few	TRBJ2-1	CASRPGLAGGHNEQFF	TGTGCCAGCAGACCCGGACTAGCGGGGGGACACAATGAGCAGTTCTTC
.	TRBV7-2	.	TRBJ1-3	CASSLATFGNTIYF	TGTGCCAGCAGCTTAGCGACGTTTGGAAACACCATATATTTT
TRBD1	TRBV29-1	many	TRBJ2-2	CSASTGSGINTGELFF	TGCAGCGCCTCGACAGGGTCCGGGATCAACACCGGGGAGCTGTTTTTT
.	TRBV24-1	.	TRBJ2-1	CATSGGGLQGREQFF	TGTGCCACCAGTGGTGGGGGACTACAGGGTCGTGAGCAGTTCTTC
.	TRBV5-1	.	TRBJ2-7	CASSLHESFYEQYF	TGCGCCAGCAGCTTGCACGAGAGCTTTTACGAGCAGTACTTC
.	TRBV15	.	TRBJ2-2	CATSRTATGELFF	TGTGCCACCAGCAGAACAGCCACCGGGGAGCTGTTTTTT
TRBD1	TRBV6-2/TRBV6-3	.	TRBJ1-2	CASSLRTGPRYGYTF	TGTGCCAGCAGTCTGCGGACAGGGCCGCGCTATGGCTACACCTTC
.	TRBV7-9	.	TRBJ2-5	CASSLAEYQETQYF	TGTGCCAGCAGCTTAGCAGAATACCAAGAGACCCAGTACTTC
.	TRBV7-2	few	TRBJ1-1	CASSLAKYTEAFF	TGTGCCAGCAGCTTAGCGAAGTACACTGAAGCTTTCTTT
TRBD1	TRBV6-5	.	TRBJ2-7	CASSYRRDRSYEQYF	TGTGCCAGCAGTTACCGCCGGGACAGGTCCTACGAGCAGTACTTC
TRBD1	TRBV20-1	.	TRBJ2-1	CSARTRDSRTYNEQFF	TGCAGTGCTAGGACCCGGGACAGCCGGACCTACAATGAGCAGTTCTTC
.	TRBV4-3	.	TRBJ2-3	CASSQGSSPTDTQYF	TGCGCCAGCAGCCAAGGTTCCTCTCCTACAGATACGCAGTATTTT
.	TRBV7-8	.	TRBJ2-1	CASSPEAGAGYNEQFF	TGTGCCAGCAGCCCAGAGGCGGGGGCCGGATACAATGAGCAGTTCTTC
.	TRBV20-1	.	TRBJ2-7	CSARGGTKGQYF	TGCAGTGCTAGAGGAGGGACCAAGGGGCAGTACTTC
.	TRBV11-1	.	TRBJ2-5	CASSSPLMDSPGKQETQYF	TGTGCCAGCAGCTCCCCACTCATGGACTCCCCCGGGAAACAAGAGACCCAGTACTTC
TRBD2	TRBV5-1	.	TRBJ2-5	CASSLSREAQETQYF	TGCGCCAGCAGCTTGTCCCGGGAGGCCCAAGAGACCCAGTACTTC
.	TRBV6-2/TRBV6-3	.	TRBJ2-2	CASTNHVLSAGELFF	TGTGCCAGCACTAATCACGTACTAAGTGCCGGGGAGCTGTTTTTT
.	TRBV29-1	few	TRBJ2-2	CSVPIPDRFTGELFF	TGCAGCGTTCCTATTCCCGACAGATTCACCGGGGAGCTGTTTTTT
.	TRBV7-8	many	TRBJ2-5	CASTLWRTTETQYF	TGTGCCAGCACCTTGTGGAGGACCACGGAGACCCAGTACTTC
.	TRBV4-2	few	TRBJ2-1	CASSQGLLHYF	TGTGCCAGCAGCCAAGGGCTACTTCATTACTTC
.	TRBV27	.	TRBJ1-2	CASSPTNRGLNYGYTF	TGTGCCAGCAGTCCCACGAACCGGGGACTGAACTATGGCTACACCTTC
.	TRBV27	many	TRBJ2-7	CASSAAGVREQYF	TGTGCCAGCAGTGCCGCCGGAGTCCGCGAGCAGTACTTC
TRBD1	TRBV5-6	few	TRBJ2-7	CASSQGVSPSYEQYF	TGTGCCAGCAGCCAGGGGGTTTCCCCCTCCTACGAGCAGTACTTC
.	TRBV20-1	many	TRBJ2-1	CSARPPGLYNEQFF	TGCAGTGCTAGACCCCCCGGACTGTACAATGAGCAGTTCTTC
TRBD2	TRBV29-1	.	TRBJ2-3	CSVDAMLAGELSGTDTQYF	TGCAGCGTTGATGCTATGCTAGCGGGTGAATTATCTGGCACAGATACGCAGTATTTT
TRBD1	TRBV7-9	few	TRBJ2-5	CASSLNDRAETQYF	TGTGCCAGCAGCTTAAACGACAGGGCAGAGACCCAGTACTTC
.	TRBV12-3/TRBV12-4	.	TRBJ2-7	CASGGFDRPGSYEQYF	TGTGCCAGTGGGGGTTTCGATCGGCCTGGATCCTACGAGCAGTACTTC
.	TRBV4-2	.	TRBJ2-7	CASSQAVRGYEQYF	TGTGCCAGCAGCCAAGCGGTTCGGGGCTACGAGCAGTACTTC
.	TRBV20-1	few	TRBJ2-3	CSARGERIWADTQYF	TGCAGTGCTAGAGGGGAAAGGATTTGGGCAGATACGCAGTATTTT
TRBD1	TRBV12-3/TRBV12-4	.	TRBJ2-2	CASSTTGAGELFF	TGTGCCAGCAGTACCACAGGGGCCGGGGAGCTGTTTTTT
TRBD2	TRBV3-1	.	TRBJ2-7	CASSLSGSGRSEQYF	TGTGCCAGCAGCCTAAGCGGCAGCGGGAGAAGCGAGCAGTACTTC
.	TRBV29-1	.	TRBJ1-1	CSVSAGPNTEAFF	TGCAGCGTGTCAGCCGGCCCTAACACTGAAGCTTTCTTT
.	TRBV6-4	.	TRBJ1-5	CASSASPGNQPQHF	TGTGCCAGCAGCGCAAGCCCGGGTAATCAGCCCCAGCATTTT
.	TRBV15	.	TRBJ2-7	CATSREFRVASEQYF	TGTGCCACCAGCAGAGAATTTCGGGTCGCCAGCGAGCAGTACTTC
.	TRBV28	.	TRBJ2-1	CANNPRQFSEQFF	TGTGCCAACAACCCCCGACAGTTCTCTGAGCAGTTCTTC
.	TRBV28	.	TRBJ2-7	CASSLTSIGYEQYF	TGTGCCAGCAGTTTAACTAGCATCGGCTACGAGCAGTACTTC
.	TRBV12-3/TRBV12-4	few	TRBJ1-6	CASSSGHSPLHF	TGTGCCAGCAGCTCGGGACACTCACCCCTCCACTTT